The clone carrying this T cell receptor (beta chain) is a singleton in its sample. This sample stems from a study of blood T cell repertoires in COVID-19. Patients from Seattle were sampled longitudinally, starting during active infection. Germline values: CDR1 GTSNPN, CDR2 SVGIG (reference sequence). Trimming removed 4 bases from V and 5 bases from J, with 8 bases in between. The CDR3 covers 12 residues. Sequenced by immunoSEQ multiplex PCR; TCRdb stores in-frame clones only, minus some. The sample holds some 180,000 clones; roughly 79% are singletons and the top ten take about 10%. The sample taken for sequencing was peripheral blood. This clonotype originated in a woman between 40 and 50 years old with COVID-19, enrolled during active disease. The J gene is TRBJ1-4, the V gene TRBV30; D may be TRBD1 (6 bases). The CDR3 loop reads CAWNTGNEKLFF. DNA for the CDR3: TGTGCCTGGAATACAGGGAATGAAAAACTGTTTTTT.